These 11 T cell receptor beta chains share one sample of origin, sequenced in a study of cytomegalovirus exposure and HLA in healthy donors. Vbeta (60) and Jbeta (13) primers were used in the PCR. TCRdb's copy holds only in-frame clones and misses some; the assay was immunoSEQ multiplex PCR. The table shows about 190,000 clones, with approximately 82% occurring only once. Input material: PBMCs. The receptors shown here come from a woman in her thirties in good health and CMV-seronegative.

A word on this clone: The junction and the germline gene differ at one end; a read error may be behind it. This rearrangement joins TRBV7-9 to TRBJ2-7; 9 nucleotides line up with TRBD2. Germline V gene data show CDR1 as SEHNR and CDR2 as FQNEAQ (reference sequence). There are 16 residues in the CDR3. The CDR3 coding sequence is TGTTCCAGCAGCTGGCGTAGCGGGGGCAAATCCTACGAGCAGTACTTC. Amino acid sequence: CSSSWRSGGKSYEQYF. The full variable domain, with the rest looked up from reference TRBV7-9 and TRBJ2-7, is DTGVSQNPRHKITKRGQNVTFRCDPISEHNRLYWYRQTLGQGPEFLTYFQNEAQLEKSRLLSDRFSAERPKGSFSTLEIQRTEQGDSAMYLCSSSWRSGGKSYEQYFGPGTRLTVT.

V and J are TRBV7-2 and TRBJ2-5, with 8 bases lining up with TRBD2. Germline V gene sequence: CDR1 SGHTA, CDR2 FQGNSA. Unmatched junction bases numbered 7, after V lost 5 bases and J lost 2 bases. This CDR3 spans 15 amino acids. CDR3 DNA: TGTGCCAGCAGCACAGGACTAGCCGGGCAAGAGACCCAGTACTTC. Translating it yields CASSTGLAGQETQYF.

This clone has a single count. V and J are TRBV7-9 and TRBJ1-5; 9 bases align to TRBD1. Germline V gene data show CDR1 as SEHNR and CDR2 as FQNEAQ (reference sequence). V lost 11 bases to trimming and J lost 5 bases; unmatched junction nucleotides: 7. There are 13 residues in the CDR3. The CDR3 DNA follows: TGTGCCTCGGGACAGGGTAGAGATCAGCCCCAGCATTTT. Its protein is CASGQGRDQPQHF.

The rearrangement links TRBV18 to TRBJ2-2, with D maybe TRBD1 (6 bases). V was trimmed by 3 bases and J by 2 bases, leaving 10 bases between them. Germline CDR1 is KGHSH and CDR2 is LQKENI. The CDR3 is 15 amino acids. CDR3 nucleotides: TGTGCCAGCTCACCGCTACAGGGTAACACCGGGGAGCTGTTTTTT. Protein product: CASSPLQGNTGELFF.

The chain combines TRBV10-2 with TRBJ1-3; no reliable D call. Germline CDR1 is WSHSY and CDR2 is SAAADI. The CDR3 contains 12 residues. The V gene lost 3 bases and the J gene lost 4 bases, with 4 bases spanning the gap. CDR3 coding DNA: TGCGCCAGCAGTGAACAGGGAAACACCATATATTTT. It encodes CASSEQGNTIYF.

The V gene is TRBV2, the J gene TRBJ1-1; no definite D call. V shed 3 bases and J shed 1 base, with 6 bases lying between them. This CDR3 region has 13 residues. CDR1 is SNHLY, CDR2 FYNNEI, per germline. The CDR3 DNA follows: TGTGCCAGCAGTGAGACTGAGAACACTGAAGCTTTCTTT. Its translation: CASSETENTEAFF. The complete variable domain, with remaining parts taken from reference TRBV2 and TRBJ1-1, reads EPEVTQTPSHQVTQMGQEVILRCVPISNHLYFYWYRQILGQKVEFLVSFYNNEISEKSEIFDDQFSVERPDGSNFTLKIRSTKLEDSAMYFCASSETENTEAFFGQGTRLTVV.

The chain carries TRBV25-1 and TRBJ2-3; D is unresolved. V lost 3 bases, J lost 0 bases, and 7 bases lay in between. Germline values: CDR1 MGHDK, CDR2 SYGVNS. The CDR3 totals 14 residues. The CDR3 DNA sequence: TGTGCCAGCAGTGATCACCGGAGCACAGATACGCAGTATTTT. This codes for CASSDHRSTDTQYF.

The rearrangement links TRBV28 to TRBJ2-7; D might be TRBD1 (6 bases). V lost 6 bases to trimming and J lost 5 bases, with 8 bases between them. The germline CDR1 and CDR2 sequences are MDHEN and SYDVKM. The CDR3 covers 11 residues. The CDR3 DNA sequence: TGTGCCAGCAGATACAGGGACGAGCAGTACTTC. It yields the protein CASRYRDEQYF.

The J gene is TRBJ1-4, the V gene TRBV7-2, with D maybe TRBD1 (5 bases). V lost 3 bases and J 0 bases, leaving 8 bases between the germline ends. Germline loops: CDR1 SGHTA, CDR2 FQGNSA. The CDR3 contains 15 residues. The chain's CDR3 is CASSFQGTTNEKLFF. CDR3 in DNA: TGTGCCAGCAGCTTTCAGGGAACAACTAATGAAAAACTGTTTTTT.

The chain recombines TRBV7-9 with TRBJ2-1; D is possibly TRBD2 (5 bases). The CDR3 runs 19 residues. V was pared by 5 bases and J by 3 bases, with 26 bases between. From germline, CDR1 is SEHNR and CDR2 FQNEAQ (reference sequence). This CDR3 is CASSDRGFGRRSHYNEQFF. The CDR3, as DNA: TGTGCCAGCAGCGACCGGGGATTTGGGAGACGGAGCCACTACAATGAGCAGTTCTTC.

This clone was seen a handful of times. The CDR3 spells CASSLGGLTGGQETQYF. For the CDR3, the DNA is TGCGCCAGCAGCTTGGGGGGGCTAACGGGGGGCCAAGAGACCCAGTACTTC. The V call is TRBV5-1, the J call TRBJ2-5; maybe TRBD2 (7 bases). The CDR3 spans 17 residues. CDR1 and CDR2 (germline): SGHRS, YFSETQ. V was clipped by 0 bases and J by 1 base, with 16 bases between them.